The present T cell receptor (beta chain) was sequenced within a study of shared clonotypes between healthy human individuals (dated by TCRdb to about 2020). Regarding the complete study: The cohort comprised a couple of women and a few men aged 18 to 49 years. Per donor, three plates each were used for CD4 naive and CD4 memory, two for CD8 naive, and one for CD8 memory. To estimate repertoire size and how much clonotype sharing occurs between individuals, the study deeply sequenced the blood TCR repertoires of a handful of healthy adults. To increase sequencing depth and limit assay-specific biases, TCR repertoire library preparation and sequencing were carried out by different laboratories using diverse techniques. Each donor's leukapheresis produced roughly between roughly 0.85 and 9.5 billion PBMCs.

CD8 naive samples were CD45RO-negative cells positively selected for CCR7, giving a CD45RA+CCR7+ population that excluded TemRA cells. Donors were healthy HIV-negative adults with no recently reported acute infections or vaccinations. Every donor was a Caucasian adult residing in Nashville, Tennessee, USA. Blood was obtained by leukapheresis, after which PBMCs were separated by Ficoll-Histopaque density gradient centrifugation and cryopreserved in liquid nitrogen vapor phase. Purity and quantity of every magnetically sorted T cell population were checked by analytical flow cytometry. Each sorted fraction had its genomic DNA isolated and then quantified by UV absorbance on a Nanodrop 2000c. Overall study outcomes, separate from this receptor: Larger estimated clonotype richness was generally found for naive subsets than for memory subsets. Pairwise subsampling led to the expectation that sequencing depth would affect the degree of clonotype sharing among donors. The small number of donors limited the genetic and exposure-history diversity represented. Only blood was sampled, and tissue TCR repertoires likely differ from those in blood. Sharing across a few donors was observed for roughly 5% of naive CD4, about 4% of naive CD8, 2% to 2.5% of memory CD4, and roughly 0.43% of memory CD8 clonotypes. Incomplete sequencing was indicated by rarefaction of sorted-subset datasets, despite the large sequencing depth. Higher generation probabilities were observed for clonotypes shared by all four sorted-subset donors than for non-shared clonotypes.

For this clone: This receptor's antigen is unknown. The record has no base qualities; no much larger clone is one base away.

TCR CDR3 regions were amplified from genomic DNA by multiplex PCR using the deep immunoSEQ assay. For each cell subset, the extracted genomic DNA was distributed evenly across all wells of several immunoSEQ 96-well plates, and each plate served as one replicate. For sorted subsets, about 0.2 ug genomic DNA, equal to approximately 30,000 T cell genomes, was loaded into each replicate PCR. The purified libraries were quantified using a Qubit 3.0 fluorometer, sized with a Bioanalyzer 2100, and then quantified again using the KAPA Library Quantification kit. Every immunoSEQ 96-well plate was sequenced on a separate single-read 150-cycle Illumina NextSeq 550 flow cell. The paper's processing steps were these. Because only junctional sequences without quality scores were contained in the immunoSEQ output, filtering matching that applied to full-length reads could not be performed. To assign V/J genes and CDR3, sequences were annotated using PyIR, a Python wrapper for IgBLAST v1.9, with IMGT germline references. Reads with weak V/J assignments (E-value above 1e-6), missing CDR3, stop codons, out-of-frame junctions, or ambiguous translated residues were removed. V3J clonotypes were defined by identical inferred V gene, J gene, and CDR3 amino acid sequence. Percentage overlap between repertoires was calculated by dividing the number of shared unique clonotypes by the size of the smaller repertoire. Three approaches were used to assess repertoire richness: RTK rarefaction, the Chao1 estimator, and Recon v2.1 estimates of unobserved clonotypes. OLGA was used to compute generation probabilities for all TCRbeta clonotypes that the gDNA method yielded from four donors. TCRdb limited this immuneACCESS table to in-frame rearrangements with V and J called. A share of clones is missing; checked studies link under half to unresolved V genes, and the rest is unexplained. That table gives V, J and clone size, and the DNA gave D and trimming. The sample records nearly 600,000 clones, nearly 97% of which are singletons. The top ten clones comprise around 0.097% of the sample.

The germline V gene yields SGHNT for CDR1 and YENEEA for CDR2. Clipping removes 5 bases from V and 4 bases from J, with 10 as the unmatched junction base count. The CDR3, cysteine through phenylalanine, is 16 amino acids long. Only the CDR3 DNA is retained, 48 bases long and in frame from the first base. The source of this sequence is a woman aged 25-40 years in good health. Sequencing was carried out using naive CD8+ T cells sorted from blood. Interpreted using the paper, the cell subset or site label stands for: CD45RA+CCR7+. The chain was built from TRBV11-3 and TRBJ1-2, and 10 junction bases match TRBD1. The CDR3 amino acid sequence is: CASSPRQGALSYGYTF. In nucleotide form, the sequence is TGTGCCAGCAGCCCTAGACAGGGGGCGCTTTCCTATGGCTACACCTTC.